The T cell receptor (beta chain) under discussion was sequenced for a study of CD8 T cells in Susac syndrome. Study-wide findings and caveats: The study's TCR sequencing and HLA analysis covered a relatively small number of individuals, and the study acknowledged this.

Comment on this clonotype: Antigen: not known.

With random hexamers, reverse transcription was performed on roughly 0.5 to 1 ug of RNA. Amplification of TCR beta CDR3 by immunoSEQ multiplex PCR spanned 54 Vbeta and 13 Jbeta. TCRdb independently ran MiXCR on the immunoSEQ multiplex PCR reads; one entry per CDR3 protein. In the table there are under 200,000 distinct CDR3 sequences, about 95% of which are singletons. Sequencing targeted TCR beta in blood CD8+ and CD4+ T cells. Negative isolation yielded CD4+ and CD8+ T cells, and FACS enriched TEMRA cells. This clonotype originated in a human donor with multiple sclerosis. Specimen: CD8+ T cells from PBMCs.

The CDR3 reads CASSYNSYEQYF. The CDR3, as DNA: TGTGCCAGCAGTTACAACTCCTACGAGCAGTACTTC. The rearrangement uses TRBV6-5 and TRBJ2-7; the D is unclear. Trimming stripped 2 bases from V and 0 bases from J, with 2 bases between. Germline V gene data show CDR1 as MNHEY and CDR2 as SVGAGI. The CDR3 has 12 amino acids.